This TCR beta chain was sequenced for a study of blood T cell repertoires in COVID-19. Study background: From the United States, Italy and Spain came samples of acute and convalescent COVID-19. From T cells, B-cell-depleted T cells, or PBMCs came the material, which was cDNA or gDNA.

Authors' methods: Estimation of nucleated cell counts relied on the amplification of reference gene primers. Profiled with immunoSEQ multiplex PCR; TCRdb holds only in-frame clones, not every one. That table is the source of V, J and clone size, and D and trimming were worked out from the DNA. Among about 110,000 clones, around 64% were seen once, and the ten largest hold about 1.8%. Germline-derived CDR1 and CDR2 are SGHDN and FVKESK. This CDR3 region has 17 residues. V lost 0 bases and J 0 bases, leaving 12 bases between the germline ends. This clone was seen a handful of times. The V and J genes are TRBV14 and TRBJ1-5, with D possibly being TRBD1 (5 bases). Sequenced sample: peripheral blood. The origin of this receptor is a middle-aged woman with acute or convalescent COVID-19. The CDR3 loop is CASSQDGGDHSNQPQHF. The CDR3 DNA is TGTGCCAGCAGCCAAGATGGGGGGGACCATAGCAATCAGCCCCAGCATTTT.